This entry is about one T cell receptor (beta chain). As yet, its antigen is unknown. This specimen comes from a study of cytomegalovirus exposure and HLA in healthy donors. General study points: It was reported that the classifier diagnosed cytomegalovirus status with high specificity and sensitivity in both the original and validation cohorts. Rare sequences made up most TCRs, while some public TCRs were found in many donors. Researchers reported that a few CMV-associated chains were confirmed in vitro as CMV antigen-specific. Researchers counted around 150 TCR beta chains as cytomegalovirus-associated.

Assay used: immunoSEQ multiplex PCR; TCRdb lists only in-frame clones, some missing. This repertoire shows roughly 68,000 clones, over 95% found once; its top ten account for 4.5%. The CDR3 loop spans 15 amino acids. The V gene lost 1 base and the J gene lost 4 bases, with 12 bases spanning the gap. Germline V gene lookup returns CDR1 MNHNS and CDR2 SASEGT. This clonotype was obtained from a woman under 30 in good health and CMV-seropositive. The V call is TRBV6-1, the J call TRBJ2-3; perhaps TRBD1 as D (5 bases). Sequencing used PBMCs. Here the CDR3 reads CASSEVAGMADTQYF. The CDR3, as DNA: TGTGCCAGCAGTGAAGTGGCAGGGATGGCAGATACGCAGTATTTT.